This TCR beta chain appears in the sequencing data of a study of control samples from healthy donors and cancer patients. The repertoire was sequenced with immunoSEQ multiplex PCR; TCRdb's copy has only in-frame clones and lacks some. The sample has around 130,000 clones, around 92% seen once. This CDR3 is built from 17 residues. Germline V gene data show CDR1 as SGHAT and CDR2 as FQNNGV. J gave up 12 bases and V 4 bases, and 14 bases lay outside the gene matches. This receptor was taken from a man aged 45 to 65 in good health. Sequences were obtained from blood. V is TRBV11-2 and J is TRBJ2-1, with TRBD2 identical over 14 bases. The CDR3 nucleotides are TGTGCCAGCAGCTCTAACCCGACTAGCGGGGGGGCCTGGGGGCAGTTCTTC. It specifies CASSSNPTSGGAWGQFF.